This T cell receptor beta chain came from a study of metastatic and nonmetastatic thyroid tumors (dated by TCRdb to the early 2020s). A note on the overall study: Repertoires from peripheral blood and from tumor or nodule tissue samples of malignant and benign thyroid patients were compared.

To prepare the library, PCR was applied. Sequenced using an Illumina HiSeq 4000. The TCR beta-chain CDR3 region of each patient was profiled by high-throughput sequencing. On the authors' methods: The researchers built a classifier to tell apart papillary thyroid cancer patients with distant metastasis, based on CDR3 differences among clinicopathological groups. The Shannon index was used to assess repertoire diversity, and the Morisita-Horn index was used to assess tumor-blood repertoire similarity. TCRdb applied fastp at Q25 and MiXCR to the public reads, then kept only in-frame beta chains. V and J calls and clone size were set by TCRdb, not the authors. A total of about 10,000 clones appear in this sample, less than 15% of them only once. Of the sample, over 9.5% falls within the top ten clones. This clone was counted at least ten times. Its antigen target is currently unknown. The sample holds no much larger clone one base away, and base qualities are not on file.

None of the patients had been given any treatment before thyroid surgery. Using T-cell receptor beta sequencing, the researchers looked back retrospectively at clinical samples from patients, gathered between about 2011 and 2019. Here V drops 3 bases and J drops 8 bases, and the junction holds 12 bases not matched to any gene. The germline V gene (reference sequence) supplies CDR1 SGHNT and CDR2 YYREEE. Including the terminal cysteine and phenylalanine, the CDR3 comprises 16 residues. Only CDR3 DNA is held: 48 bases, read in frame from base 1. What the study reported, not specific to this receptor: In both blood and tumor samples, TCR beta diversity was reported to be significantly higher in malignant tumors than in benign nodules.

This chain is built from TRBV5-4 and TRBJ2-1; 9 bases in the junction line up with TRBD1. Source material: blood. This sequence originates from a female donor with papillary thyroid cancer or a benign thyroid nodule (not recorded which). Some clones in this sample may be carry-over from other donors' samples. At the DNA level, the sequence is TGTGCCAGCAGCTCTTCGACCGGGACAGGGATCGATGAGCAGTTCTTC. Its translation is CASSSSTGTGIDEQFF.